One T cell receptor beta chain is described in this entry. The data were taken from a study of blood T cells in healthy people across ages. The second PCR ran roughly 6 to 12 cycles with a sample-barcoded 5' primer and J-beta primers. Every individual sample yielded 3 million or more paired-end reads (each containing CDR3). TCRdb redid the calling of the 5' RACE reads with MiXCR, one entry per CDR3 protein. This table has about 1.1 million distinct CDR3 sequences, around two fifths appearing once. The specimen was blood. The TCR was taken from a man between 18 and 35 years old in good health.

The CDR3 region is CAWSRDRGSEKLFF. CDR3 DNA: TGTGCCTGGAGTCGGGACAGGGGAAGTGAAAAACTGTTTTTT. V usage is TRBV30 and J usage is TRBJ1-4; 10 nucleotides agree with TRBD1. The ends lost 2 bases at V and 7 bases at J; junction bases unmatched: 4. This CDR3 is built from 14 residues. Germline loops: CDR1 GTSNPN, CDR2 SVGIG (reference sequence).